One and the same sample provided the 11 T cell receptor beta chains below, sequenced in a study of blood T cell repertoires in COVID-19. Here immunoSEQ multiplex PCR was the method, and the copy in TCRdb shows in-frame clones only, minus some. Of some 220,000 clones listed, less than 90% are singletons. The sequencing input was PBMCs or T cells enriched from blood (not recorded which). The origin of the receptors is a woman aged 50 to 65 in a cohort exposed to, infected with or recovered from COVID-19 (not recorded which).

This clone was seen only a few times. The chain recombines TRBV28 with TRBJ1-2, with D possibly being TRBD1 (5 bases). Germline values: CDR1 MDHEN, CDR2 SYDVKM. This CDR3 has 17 residues. Trimming cost V 5 bases and J 0 bases, with 19 bases left between them. The CDR3 DNA reads as TGTGCCAGCAGTCCTCGACAGCGCTACGCTCCTAACTATGGCTACACCTTC. Translation gives CASSPRQRYAPNYGYTF.

The rearrangement uses TRBV7-9 and TRBJ2-3; TRBD2 aligns across 10 bases. CDR3 length equals 14 residues. Trimming removed 4 bases from V and 9 bases from J; junction bases left unmatched: 7. Per germline, CDR1 SEHNR and CDR2 FQNEAQ (reference sequence). The CDR3 loop is CASSSLAGVVTQYF. DNA for the CDR3: TGTGCCAGCAGCTCTCTAGCGGGGGTAGTCACGCAGTATTTT. The entire variable domain, with the rest obtained from reference TRBV7-9 and TRBJ2-3, is as follows: DTGVSQNPRHKITKRGQNVTFRCDPISEHNRLYWYRQTLGQGPEFLTYFQNEAQLEKSRLLSDRFSAERPKGSFSTLEIQRTEQGDSAMYLCASSSLAGVVTQYFGPGTRLTVL.

V and J are TRBV24-1 and TRBJ2-1, with 8 positions matching TRBD2. The CDR3 has 14 residues. V lost 5 bases to trimming and J lost 7 bases; unmatched junction nucleotides: 6. Germline loops: CDR1 KGHDR, CDR2 SFDVKD. The CDR3 coding sequence is TGTGCCACCAGTGGTCGGGGGGGGCTAAATGAGCAGTTCTTC. Protein: CATSGRGGLNEQFF.

CDR3 coding DNA: TGCAGCGTTGAAGATTCTAGCGGGGGGGTTGCTGAGCAGTTCTTC. Encoded protein: CSVEDSSGGVAEQFF. The gene calls are TRBV29-1 and TRBJ2-1, with 12 nucleotides matching TRBD2. The length of the CDR3 is 15 residues. Germline CDR1 is SQVTM and CDR2 is ANQGSEA. V shed 0 bases, J shed 9 bases, and the junction held 6 bases outside the gene matches.

This clone has a single count. This sequence joins TRBV7-2 and TRBJ2-3; TRBD2 is a possible D gene (7 bases). Germline V CDR1 and CDR2: SGHTA, FQGNSA. CDR3 length equals 17 residues. V dropped 1 base and J dropped 2 bases, with 16 bases sitting between them. CDR3 protein: CASSLVLSGTTTDTQYF. The CDR3 DNA follows: TGTGCCAGCAGCTTAGTATTGAGCGGGACAACCACAGATACGCAGTATTTT.

The V and J genes are TRBV7-9 and TRBJ2-5; the match to TRBD2 covers 8 bases. Looked up from germline, CDR1 is SEHNR and CDR2 is FQNEAQ (reference sequence). The trim removed 6 bases at V and 4 bases at J, leaving 10 bases unmatched. The CDR3 has 15 residues. The CDR3 DNA follows: TGTGCCAGCAGGCCGACGGGGGGGCCCCTAGAGACCCAGTACTTC. Encoded protein: CASRPTGGPLETQYF.

J is TRBJ1-3 and V is TRBV28; no clear D gene. Germline values: CDR1 MDHEN, CDR2 SYDVKM. Trimming cost V 2 bases and J 4 bases, with 18 bases left between them. The CDR3 runs 17 residues. The CDR3 bases are TGTGCCAGCAGTTTAGGCACCTCCGTGGGCGCGGGAAACACCATATATTTT. Its translation: CASSLGTSVGAGNTIYF. Drawing the rest from reference TRBV28 and TRBJ1-3, the complete variable domain is DVKVTQSSRYLVKRTGEKVFLECVQDMDHENMFWYRQDPGLGLRLIYFSYDVKMKEKGDIPEGYSVSREKKERFSLILESASTNQTSMYLCASSLGTSVGAGNTIYFGEGSWLTVV.

The chain carries TRBV4-3 and TRBJ2-1; 16 nucleotides agree with TRBD2. Germline lookup yields CDR1 LGHNA and CDR2 YSLEER. The CDR3 runs 16 residues. Germline trimming cut 3 bases from V and 8 bases from J; bases unmatched to any gene: 4. CDR3: CASSHGTSGGAYEQFF. The CDR3 bases are TGCGCCAGCAGCCACGGGACTAGCGGGGGGGCCTATGAGCAGTTCTTC.

The genes are TRBV5-8 and TRBJ2-5, with D uncertain. V dropped 1 base and J dropped 5 bases, with 15 bases sitting between them. The CDR3 runs 15 residues. CDR1 SGHTS and CDR2 YDEGEE come from the germline V gene. CDR3 bases: TGTGCCAGCAGCTTGACGGGTGGCTTTGGGGAGACCCAGTACTTC. Encoded protein: CASSLTGGFGETQYF.

The rearrangement joins TRBV11-3 to TRBJ1-5; no clear D. V lost 3 bases and J lost 0, with 3 bases in between. This CDR3 region has 13 residues. Germline assignment: CDR1 SGHNT and CDR2 YENEEA. The CDR3 DNA reads as TGTGCCAGCAGCTTCCTTAGCAATCAGCCCCAGCATTTT. Its translation: CASSFLSNQPQHF. Full variable domain (outside the CDR3, taken from reference TRBV11-3 and TRBJ1-5): EAGVVQSPRYKIIEKKQPVAFWCNPISGHNTLYWYLQNLGQGPELLIRYENEEAVDDSQLPKDRFSAERLKGVDSTLKIQPAELGDSAVYLCASSFLSNQPQHFGDGTRLSIL.

This chain uses TRBV30 with TRBJ1-2; D is perhaps TRBD1 (5 bases). V was pared by 0 bases and J by 11 bases, with 13 bases between. Germline CDR1 reads GTSNPN; CDR2 reads SVGIG (reference sequence). The CDR3 contains 12 residues. The CDR3 region is CAWSVGDSGYTF. CDR3 DNA sequence: TGTGCCTGGAGTGTAGGTGACAGTGGGTACACCTTC.